The following is a TCR beta chain sequence with its context. This likely reflects a read error, since a far larger clone is one base away. About 30,000 T cell genomes, or around 300 ng DNA, went into unsorted PBMC replicate PCRs. Measured with immunoSEQ multiplex PCR; TCRdb has only the in-frame clones, and not every one. There are about 99,000 clones in the sample; approximately 44% occur only once, and about 14% lies in the top ten. Healthy and HIV-negative, the adult donors had no recent acute infections or vaccinations. The record originates from a study of shared clonotypes between healthy human individuals. Study-level background: Samples came from two female and three male donors aged 18 to 49.

The junction had 11 bases not matched to a gene; V was cut back by 4 bases and J by 5 bases. The germline V gene encodes CDR1 SGHNT and CDR2 YYREEE (reference sequence). The CDR3 sequence is 15 residues long. The rearrangement uses TRBV5-4 and TRBJ2-5, with 7 bases matching TRBD2. The sequenced material came from PBMCs. The clonotype was recovered from a woman aged 40 to 50 in good health. Some clones in this sample may be carry-over from other donors' samples. The CDR3 coding sequence is TGTGCCAGCAGCCGGGGGGTAGCGGAGGGGGAGACCCAGTACTTC. Protein sequence: CASSRGVAEGETQYF.